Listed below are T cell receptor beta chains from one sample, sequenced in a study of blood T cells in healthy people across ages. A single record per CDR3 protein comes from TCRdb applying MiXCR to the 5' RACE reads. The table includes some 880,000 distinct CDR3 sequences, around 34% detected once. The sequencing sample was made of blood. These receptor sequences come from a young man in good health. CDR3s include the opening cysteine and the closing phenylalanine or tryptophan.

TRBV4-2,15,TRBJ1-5,CASSQGDRGNQPQHF
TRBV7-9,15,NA,CASSFIGRAYNEQYF
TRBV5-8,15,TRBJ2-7,CASDYSPGLSYEQYF
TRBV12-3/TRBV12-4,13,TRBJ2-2,CASSLSATGELFF
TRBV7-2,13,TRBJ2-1,CASQLNRYNEQFF
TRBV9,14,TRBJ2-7,CASSVESDSYEQYF
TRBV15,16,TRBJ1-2,CATSRDDSTGGYGYTF
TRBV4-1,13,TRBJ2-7,CASSLQPTYEQYF
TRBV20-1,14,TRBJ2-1,CSARDGRGGDEQFF
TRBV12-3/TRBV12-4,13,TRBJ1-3,CASSSVTGNTIYF
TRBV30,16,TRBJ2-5,CAWSVRGGHLGETQYF
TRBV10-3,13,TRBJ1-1,CASSSGAGTEAFF
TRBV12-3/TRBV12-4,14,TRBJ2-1,CASSLAGVWHEQFF